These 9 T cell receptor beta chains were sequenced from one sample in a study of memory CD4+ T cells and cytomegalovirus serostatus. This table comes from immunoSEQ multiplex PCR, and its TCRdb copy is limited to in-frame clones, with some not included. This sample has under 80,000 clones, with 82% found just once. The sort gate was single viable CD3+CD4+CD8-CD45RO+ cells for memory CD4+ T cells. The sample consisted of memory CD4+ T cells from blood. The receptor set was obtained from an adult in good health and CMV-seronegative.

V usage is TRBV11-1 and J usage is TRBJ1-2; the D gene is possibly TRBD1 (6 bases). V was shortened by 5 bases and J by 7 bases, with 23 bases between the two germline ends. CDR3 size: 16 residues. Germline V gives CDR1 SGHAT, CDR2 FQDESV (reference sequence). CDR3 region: CASSLWGDSGGSGYTF. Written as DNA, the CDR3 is TGTGCCAGCAGCCTCTGGGGAGACAGCGGGGGCTCTGGCTACACCTTC.

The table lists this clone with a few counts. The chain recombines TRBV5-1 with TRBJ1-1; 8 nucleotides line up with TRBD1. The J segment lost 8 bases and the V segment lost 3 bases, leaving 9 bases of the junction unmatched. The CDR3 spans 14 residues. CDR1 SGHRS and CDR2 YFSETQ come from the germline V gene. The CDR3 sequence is CASSSWTGSKEAFF. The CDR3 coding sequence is TGCGCCAGCAGCTCCTGGACAGGGTCAAAGGAAGCTTTCTTT.

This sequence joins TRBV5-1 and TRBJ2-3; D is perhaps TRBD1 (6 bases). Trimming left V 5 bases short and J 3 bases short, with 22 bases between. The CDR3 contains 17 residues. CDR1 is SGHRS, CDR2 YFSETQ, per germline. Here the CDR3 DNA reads TGCGCCAGCAGAGGGGGAACGGGATTGAGTCGTACAGATACGCAGTATTTT. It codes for CASRGGTGLSRTDTQYF.

CDR3 loop: CASSFNGANNSPLHF. CDR3 bases: TGTGCCAGCAGTTTCAACGGGGCGAATAATTCACCCCTCCACTTT. The chain employs TRBV28 and TRBJ1-6; perhaps TRBD1 as D (5 bases). Deletions cut 3 bases from V and 5 bases from J, with 11 bases between. The CDR3 consists of 15 residues. Germline CDR1 MDHEN, CDR2 SYDVKM.

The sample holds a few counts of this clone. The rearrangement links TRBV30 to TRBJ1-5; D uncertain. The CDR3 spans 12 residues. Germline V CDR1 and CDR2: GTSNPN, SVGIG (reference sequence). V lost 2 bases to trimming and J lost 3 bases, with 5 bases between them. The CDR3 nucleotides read TGTGCCTGGAGTCGGGACAATCAGCCCCAGCATTTT. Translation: CAWSRDNQPQHF.

The CDR3 nucleotides read TGTGCCAGCAGCCATCCGGGGGTAGCGGGGGGGGATGAGCAGTTCTTC. Translation: CASSHPGVAGGDEQFF. The chain employs TRBV5-4 and TRBJ2-1; 11 bases agree with TRBD2. V gave up 4 bases and J gave up 8 bases; unmatched junction bases: 11. This CDR3 comprises 16 residues. Germline loops: CDR1 SGHNT, CDR2 YYREEE (reference sequence).

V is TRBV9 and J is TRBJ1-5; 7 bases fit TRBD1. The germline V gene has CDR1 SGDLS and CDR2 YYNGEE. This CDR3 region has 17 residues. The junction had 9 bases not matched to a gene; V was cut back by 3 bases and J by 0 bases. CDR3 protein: CASSGRDRVYSNQPQHF. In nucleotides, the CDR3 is TGTGCCAGCAGCGGCCGGGACAGAGTCTATAGCAATCAGCCCCAGCATTTT.

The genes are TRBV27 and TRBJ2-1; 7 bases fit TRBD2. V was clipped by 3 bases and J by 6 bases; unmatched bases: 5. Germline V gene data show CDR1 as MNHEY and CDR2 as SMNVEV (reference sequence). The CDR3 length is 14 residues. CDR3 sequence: CASSLRTRSNEQFF. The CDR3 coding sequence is TGTGCCAGCAGTTTGAGGACTAGGTCCAATGAGCAGTTCTTC.

The CDR3 nucleotides read TGCGCCAGCAGCCCGGACACTTACGAGCAGTACTTC. It codes for CASSPDTYEQYF. This rearrangement joins TRBV5-1 to TRBJ2-7, with a tentative D call TRBD1 (5 bases). Germline CDR1 is SGHRS and CDR2 is YFSETQ. With 4 bases removed from V and 4 bases from J, the gap between germline ends came to 9 bases. The CDR3 contains 12 residues.